The clone carrying this T cell receptor beta chain was seen more than once but under ten times. The data belong to a study of cytomegalovirus exposure and HLA in healthy donors. In the PCR, 60 Vbeta and 13 Jbeta primers were used. The assay was immunoSEQ multiplex PCR, and TCRdb's table has in-frame clones only and misses some. This table holds tens of thousands of clones, approximately 80% found once. The sequencing sample was made of PBMCs. The source of this sequence is a woman aged 25 to 45 in good health and CMV-seronegative.

The CDR3 here is CASSPAGGSNNEQFF. The CDR3 nucleotides are TGCGCCAGCAGCCCCGCCGGGGGATCCAACAATGAGCAGTTCTTC. V usage is TRBV5-1 and J usage is TRBJ2-1; maybe TRBD2 (6 bases). V was trimmed by 4 bases and J by 5 bases, leaving 16 bases between them. This CDR3 spans 15 amino acids. Germline V CDR1 and CDR2: SGHRS, YFSETQ.